This T cell receptor (beta chain) was sequenced during a study of cytomegalovirus exposure and HLA in healthy donors. Findings and caveats of the study: A later analysis revealed that TCR association rates differed between HLA loci, peaking at DRB1 and bottoming out at HLA-C.

Primers for the PCR totalled 60 Vbeta and 13 Jbeta. Profiled with immunoSEQ multiplex PCR; TCRdb holds only in-frame clones, not every one. The sample consists of fewer than 200,000 clones, 65% to 80% of them appearing once. As to this clone: Its specificity is not known.

CDR3 length: 15 amino acids. J lost 2 bases, V lost 4 bases, and 8 bases had no gene match. Germline-derived CDR1 and CDR2 are SQVTM and ANQGSEA. The receptor was derived from a man aged 40-49 years in good health and CMV-seronegative. The V and J genes are TRBV29-1 and TRBJ2-3; TRBD2 aligns across 8 bases. Sequencing input: PBMCs. The CDR3 reads CSVVPQRGSTDTQYF. In nucleotides, the CDR3 is TGCAGCGTTGTTCCCCAGCGGGGGTCCACAGATACGCAGTATTTT.